Each of the 5 T cell receptor beta chains below was sequenced from the same sample in a study of pediatric ulcerative colitis. TCRdb's table, derived via immunoSEQ multiplex PCR, lists solely in-frame clones and lacks some. There are approximately 9,000 clones in the sample; approximately 89% occur only once, and around 7% lies in the top ten. The sample consisted of blood. These receptor sequences come from a girl under 18 with moderate ulcerative colitis.

This clone was counted a single time. J is TRBJ2-3 and V is TRBV27; 13 nucleotides agree with TRBD2. The CDR3 spans 15 residues. Trimming removed 5 bases from V and 3 bases from J; junction bases left unmatched: 2. The V gene's germline CDR1 is MNHEY and CDR2 SMNVEV (reference sequence). CDR3 sequence: CASSGLAGATDTQYF. In DNA form, the CDR3 reads TGTGCCAGCAGTGGACTAGCGGGAGCTACAGATACGCAGTATTTT.

This clone has just a few counts. The J gene is TRBJ2-7, the V gene TRBV5-5, with TRBD2 identical over 7 bases. Germline lookup yields CDR1 SGHKS and CDR2 YYEKEE (reference sequence). This CDR3 region has 15 residues. The V segment lost 5 bases and the J segment 6 bases; nucleotides outside the gene matches: 14. The CDR3 DNA sequence: TGTGCCAGCAGTACCCTCGGGGGGAGTAATAGCGAGCAGTACTTC. It is translated as CASSTLGGSNSEQYF.

This clone was counted a single time. This chain connects TRBV28 to TRBJ2-2; D possibly corresponds to TRBD1 (6 bases). Germline V gene lookup returns CDR1 MDHEN and CDR2 SYDVKM. This CDR3 is built from 14 residues. V was cut by 8 bases and J by 5 bases, with 15 bases left in between. The CDR3 nucleotides are TGTGCCAGCGGCAGGACAGCGTCTACCGGGGAGCTGTTTTTT. This codes for CASGRTASTGELFF.

V and J are TRBV5-1 and TRBJ2-3; the D gene is possibly TRBD1 (5 bases). The germline V gene encodes CDR1 SGHRS and CDR2 YFSETQ. Trimming shortened V by 1 base and J by 4 bases, and 13 bases separated the two germline ends. The CDR3 spans 15 residues. As DNA, the CDR3 is TGCGCCAGCAGCTTGAGGCCACTCAGGGCAGATACGCAGTATTTT. Its protein product is CASSLRPLRADTQYF.

The V gene is TRBV2, the J gene TRBJ1-5; D is unresolved. V was clipped by 5 bases and J by 4 bases, with 12 bases between them. The CDR3 spans 14 residues. Germline V CDR1 and CDR2: SNHLY, FYNNEI. The CDR3 is CASSPLRRNQPQHF. As DNA, the CDR3 is TGTGCCAGCAGTCCCCTGAGGAGGAATCAGCCCCAGCATTTT.